These 14 T cell receptor beta chains were all obtained from the same sample, sequenced in a study of blood T cell repertoires in COVID-19. Using immunoSEQ multiplex PCR, the repertoire was profiled, and TCRdb retains in-frame clones only, with some absent. The sample records about 200,000 clones, about nine tenths being singletons. Sequenced material: peripheral blood. Source of these receptors: a woman in her 70s with acute or convalescent COVID-19.

The genes are TRBV5-5 and TRBJ2-3, with a possible D match to TRBD2 (5 bases). The CDR3 totals 13 residues. In germline, CDR1 is SGHKS, CDR2 YYEKEE (reference sequence). Trimming removed 5 bases from V and 5 bases from J, with 12 bases in between. The CDR3 loop is CASRDVAGDTQYF. The CDR3 nucleotides are TGTGCCAGCAGGGATGTTGCGGGAGATACGCAGTATTTT.

This chain joins TRBV3-1 (or the pseudogene TRBV3-2) and TRBJ1-1, with a possible D match to TRBD1 (5 bases). V shed 1 base and J shed 13 bases, with 16 bases lying between them. In germline, CDR1 is LGHDT, CDR2 YNNKEL (reference sequence). The length of the CDR3 is 13 residues. In DNA, the CDR3 is TGTGCCAGCAGCCAAGGGATCGGAGTTAGGGGTTTCTTT. Its translation is CASSQGIGVRGFF.

The chain has TRBV28 and TRBJ1-2, with TRBD1 as a possible D gene (6 bases). Germline CDR1 is MDHEN and CDR2 is SYDVKM. CDR3 length equals 14 residues. The V gene lost 7 bases and the J gene lost 4 bases, with 16 bases spanning the gap. The DNA of the CDR3 is TGTGCCAGCACCCAAAGGACAGATAGCTATGGCTACACCTTC. Translation: CASTQRTDSYGYTF.

The chain employs TRBV23-1 and TRBJ2-7, with a tentative D call TRBD2 (6 bases). TRBV23-1 is classed as an ORF, of uncertain function. The germline V and J ends were trimmed by 10 bases and 7 bases, with 11 bases remaining between them. CDR3 length equals 10 residues. The CDR3 protein is CAKLGGEQYF. CDR3 bases: TGCGCCAAATTGGGGGGAGAGCAGTACTTC.

The rearrangement links TRBV18 to TRBJ1-3; D perhaps matches TRBD1 (5 bases). V lost 3 bases, J lost 3 bases, and 9 bases lay in between. The germline V gene encodes CDR1 KGHSH and CDR2 LQKENI. The length of the CDR3 is 14 residues. For the CDR3, the DNA is TGTGCCAGCTCACCCCCAGGGATTGGAAACACCATATATTTT. Its protein product is CASSPPGIGNTIYF.

The rearrangement uses TRBV12-3 or TRBV12-4 and TRBJ1-5; the D gene is possibly TRBD1 (5 bases). V gave up 5 bases and J gave up 6 bases, with 11 bases separating them. The CDR3 covers 13 residues. The chain's CDR3 is CASSAQAPQPQHF. Written as DNA, the CDR3 is TGTGCCAGCAGTGCACAGGCCCCTCAGCCCCAGCATTTT.

This clone was seen once. The rearrangement links TRBV7-9 to TRBJ2-2, with TRBD1 matching over 8 bases. CDR1 and CDR2 from the germline V gene are SEHNR and FQNEAQ (reference sequence). The CDR3 totals 15 residues. V was pared by 7 bases and J by 3 bases, with 7 bases of the junction left unmatched. CDR3 in DNA: TGTGCCAGCATCCTTGGACAGGGAGACACCGGGGAGCTGTTTTTT. Translating gives CASILGQGDTGELFF.

The genes are TRBV6-5 and TRBJ1-1; 8 bases are shared with TRBD1. The CDR3 runs to 15 residues. Germline assignment: CDR1 MNHEY and CDR2 SVGAGI. Germline trimming cut 6 bases from V and 5 bases from J; bases unmatched to any gene: 11. CDR3 loop: CASRGPQGEGTEAFF. CDR3 sequence (DNA): TGTGCCAGCAGGGGACCACAGGGGGAGGGAACTGAAGCTTTCTTT.

V and J are TRBV28 and TRBJ2-7, with D uncertain. Trimming pared 6 bases from V and 2 bases from J, leaving 5 bases between. Germline V CDR1 and CDR2: MDHEN, SYDVKM. The CDR3 totals 11 residues. The CDR3 spells CASSSAYEQYF. The CDR3, as DNA: TGTGCCAGCAGCTCCGCCTACGAGCAGTACTTC.

J is TRBJ1-2 and V is TRBV29-1; 10 bases line up with TRBD1. This CDR3 has 15 amino acids. Germline V CDR1 and CDR2: SQVTM, ANQGSEA. J lost 1 base, V lost 8 bases, and 10 bases had no gene match. CDR3 in amino acids: CSIRDRGFRNYGYTF. In DNA, the CDR3 is TGCAGCATAAGGGACAGGGGCTTTCGTAACTATGGCTACACCTTC.

V usage is TRBV3-1 (or the pseudogene TRBV3-2) and J usage is TRBJ2-3; a possible D gene is TRBD2 (5 bases). Trimming removed 2 bases at V and 5 bases at J, with 23 bases between. The CDR3 has 18 residues. CDR1 is LGHDT and CDR2 is YNNKEL in the germline V gene (reference sequence). CDR3: CASSQFGVPGSPGDTQYF. CDR3 nucleotides: TGTGCCAGCAGCCAATTCGGGGTCCCCGGTTCTCCCGGAGATACGCAGTATTTT.

This clone has only a few counts. The J gene is TRBJ1-5, the V gene TRBV18; D is undetermined. The CDR3 runs to 14 residues. In germline, CDR1 is KGHSH, CDR2 LQKENI. V was trimmed by 3 bases and J by 1 base, leaving 7 bases between them. CDR3 sequence reads: CASSPIQSNQPQHF. The CDR3 coding sequence is TGTGCCAGCTCACCGATACAGAGCAATCAGCCCCAGCATTTT.

In the case of this clone: In the same sample, other DNA sequences code for this CDR3. The chain links TRBV11-2 to TRBJ2-7; D might be TRBD2 (5 bases). The V end was cut by 1 base, the J end by 7 bases, with 17 bases between. Germline loops: CDR1 SGHAT, CDR2 FQNNGV. The CDR3 loop spans 15 amino acids. CDR3 DNA: TGTGCCAGCAGCTTAGGAGGCGGACCAACGGGGGAGCAGTACTTC. Protein: CASSLGGGPTGEQYF.

J is TRBJ1-3 and V is TRBV3-1 (or the pseudogene TRBV3-2), with 10 bases matching TRBD1. Per germline, CDR1 LGHDT and CDR2 YNNKEL (reference sequence). The CDR3 runs 16 residues. V was clipped by 3 bases and J by 4 bases; unmatched bases: 6. In DNA, the CDR3 is TGTGCCAGCAGCCAGGCAGACAGGGGGCTAGGAAACACCATATATTTT. Its protein product is CASSQADRGLGNTIYF.